This T cell receptor (beta chain) was obtained from a study of OX40 agonist ivuxolimab in advanced cancers. Overall study context: Every patient in dose escalation had hepatocellular carcinoma, melanoma, renal cell or head and neck cancer.

Exclusion applied to patients with autoimmune disease history or systemic immunosuppression. Whole-study results and caveats: The specificity for antigen of the expanded peripheral T cells was not determined.

CDR1 and CDR2 from the germline V gene are LGHNA and YNFKEQ. The V gene lost 3 bases and the J gene lost 4 bases, with 13 bases spanning the gap. The CDR3 length is 14 residues. The protocol was immunoSEQ multiplex PCR, while the TCRdb copy is restricted to in-frame clones and leaves out a portion. In the table there are tens of thousands of clones, roughly 82% of which are singletons. Notes on this clone: Its antigen is not known.

The TCR sequence derives from an adult with an advanced solid tumor such as melanoma, head and neck, liver or kidney cancer. The material was CD4+ or CD8+ T cells sorted from blood, obtained in a trial of the OX40 agonist ivuxolimab. The V call is TRBV4-2, the J call TRBJ2-7; a weak D match, TRBD2 (6 bases). CDR3 loop: CASSQATREYEQYF. CDR3 coding DNA: TGTGCCAGCAGCCAGGCGACTAGGGAATACGAGCAGTACTTC.